Listed below are T cell receptor beta chains from one sample, sequenced in a study of cytomegalovirus exposure and HLA in healthy donors. Profiling relied on immunoSEQ multiplex PCR, and the TCRdb table lists in-frame clones only, not all of them. The table includes about 160,000 clones, 89% detected once. Sequencing was performed on PBMCs. These receptors were taken from a man between 18 and 29 years old in good health and CMV-seropositive. The CDR3 runs from the conserved cysteine through the conserved F or W. Fields, in order: D gene, CDR3 length, J gene, V gene, clone size, CDR3 DNA, CDR3 protein. D genes are given only for firm matches. A row's size may be missing; if present it is once, few, many or a size class.

TRBD2,19,TRBJ2-7,TRBV4-1,once,TGCGCCAGCAGCCAATCTCTAACCCTCACTAGCGGACTATCCTACGAGCAGTACTTC,CASSQSLTLTSGLSYEQYF
TRBD2,15,TRBJ2-2,TRBV19,-,TGTGCCAGTAGTATCCCGGGACTACGGACCGGGGAGCTGTTTTTT,CASSIPGLRTGELFF
-,12,TRBJ2-5,TRBV28,-,TGTGCCAGCAGTTTAATCTCAGAGACCCAGTACTTC,CASSLISETQYF
TRBD1,13,TRBJ1-3,TRBV29-1,-,TGCAGCGTCCTGGGACAGGGAGGAAACACCATATATTTT,CSVLGQGGNTIYF
-,15,TRBJ2-7,TRBV6-5,once,TGTGCCAGCAAGAACAGGGTGGGGGTCTCCTACGAGCAGTACTTC,CASKNRVGVSYEQYF
-,13,TRBJ2-6,TRBV19,few,TGTGCCAGCGACAGGTCCGGGGCCAACGTCCTGACTTTC,CASDRSGANVLTF
TRBD1,15,TRBJ2-1,TRBV19,-,TGTGCCAGTAGTCCCGACAGGGGTGGTTACAATGAGCAGTTCTTC,CASSPDRGGYNEQFF
-,18,TRBJ1-5,TRBV5-5,-,TGTGCCAGCAGCTTGGACCTACGCTCCCTTTATAGCAATCAGCCCCAGCATTTT,CASSLDLRSLYSNQPQHF
TRBD1,17,TRBJ2-3,TRBV6-1,once,TGTGCCAGCAGTGAAAAAGTTGGGACAGGGGCTGGGGATACGCAGTATTTT,CASSEKVGTGAGDTQYF
TRBD2,16,TRBJ2-7,TRBV11-2,-,TGTGCCAGCAGCCAGGGACTAGCGGGATGGTCCTACGAGCAGTACTTC,CASSQGLAGWSYEQYF
TRBD1,11,TRBJ1-2,TRBV29-1,-,TGCAGCGTGACAGGGTCGGATGGCTACACCTTC,CSVTGSDGYTF
TRBD1,17,TRBJ2-1,TRBV2,-,TGTGCCCGATCCCGGCGCTCCGGGACAGGGGGCTGGAATGAGCAGTTCTTC,CARSRRSGTGGWNEQFF
-,18,TRBJ2-2,TRBV19,-,TGTGCCAGTAGTATTAGTGGCGGCCGCCCTGAGGGTACCGGGGAGCTGTTTTTT,CASSISGGRPEGTGELFF
TRBD2,18,TRBJ2-5,TRBV28,-,TGTGCCAGCAGTGCCCGCCACGGACTAGCGGGAGGACAAGAGACCCAGTACTTC,CASSARHGLAGGQETQYF
-,13,TRBJ1-2,TRBV5-4,-,TGTGCCAGCAGCTTGGCGGCTAACTATGGCTACACCTTC,CASSLAANYGYTF
-,14,TRBJ2-2,TRBV25-1,-,TGTGCCAGCAGACGGGACTTATACACCGGGGAGCTGTTTTTT,CASRRDLYTGELFF
TRBD2,15,TRBJ2-3,TRBV5-1,-,TGCGCCAGCAGCTTGGATCAGCGGGACACAGATACGCAGTATTTT,CASSLDQRDTDTQYF
TRBD2,13,TRBJ2-1,TRBV29-1,-,TGCAGCGTTGAAGGGACTAGCGGGAGGGGGCAGTTCTTC,CSVEGTSGRGQFF
TRBD1,14,TRBJ2-1,TRBV27,-,TGTGCCAGCAACCGGGACAGGGGAATTAGTGAGCAGTTCTTC,CASNRDRGISEQFF
-,15,TRBJ2-3,TRBV4-1,-,TGCGCCAGCAGCCAAGATGGGCCACCGGCAGATACGCAGTATTTT,CASSQDGPPADTQYF
TRBD1,16,TRBJ1-3,TRBV10-3,-,TGTGCCATCAGTCCGGGACAGAGCTTTTACGGAAACACCATATATTTT,CAISPGQSFYGNTIYF
TRBD2,16,TRBJ2-1,TRBV4-1,-,TGCGCCAGCAGCCAAGGTCTAGCGGAAAAGTACAATGAGCAGTTCTTC,CASSQGLAEKYNEQFF
TRBD1,15,TRBJ2-1,TRBV27,-,TGTGCCAGCAGTCTAGACAGGGGGCCTTACAATGAGCAGTTCTTC,CASSLDRGPYNEQFF